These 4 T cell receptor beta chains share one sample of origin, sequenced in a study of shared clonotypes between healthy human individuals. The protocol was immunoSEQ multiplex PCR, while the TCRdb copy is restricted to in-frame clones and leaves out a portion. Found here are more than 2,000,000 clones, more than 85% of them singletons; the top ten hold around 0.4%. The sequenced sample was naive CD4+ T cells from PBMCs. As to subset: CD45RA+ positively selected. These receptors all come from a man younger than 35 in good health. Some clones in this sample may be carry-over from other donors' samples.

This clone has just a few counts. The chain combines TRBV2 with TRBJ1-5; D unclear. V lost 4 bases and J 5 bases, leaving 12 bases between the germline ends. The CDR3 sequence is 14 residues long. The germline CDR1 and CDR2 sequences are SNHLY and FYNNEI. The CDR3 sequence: CASSAAGMDQPQHF. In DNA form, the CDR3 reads TGTGCCAGCAGTGCGGCGGGGATGGATCAGCCCCAGCATTTT.

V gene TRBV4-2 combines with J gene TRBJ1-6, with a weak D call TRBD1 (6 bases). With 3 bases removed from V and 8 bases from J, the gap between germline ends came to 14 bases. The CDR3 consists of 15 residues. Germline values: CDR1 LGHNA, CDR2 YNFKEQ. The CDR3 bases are TGTGCCAGCAGCCAGCTAGGGGGTGTGGATTCACCCCTCCACTTT. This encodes CASSQLGGVDSPLHF.

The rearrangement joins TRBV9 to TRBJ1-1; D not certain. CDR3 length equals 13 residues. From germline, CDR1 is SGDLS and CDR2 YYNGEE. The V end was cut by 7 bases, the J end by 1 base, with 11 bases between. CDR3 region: CASAKAPNTEAFF. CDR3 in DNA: TGTGCCAGCGCGAAAGCCCCGAACACTGAAGCTTTCTTT.

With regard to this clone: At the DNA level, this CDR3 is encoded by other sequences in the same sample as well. The CDR3 DNA is TGTGCCAGCAGCGCAGGGCAGGGGGACTATGGCTACACCTTC. This gives the protein CASSAGQGDYGYTF. The J gene is TRBJ1-2, the V gene TRBV9, with TRBD1 matching over 7 bases. Germline CDR1 reads SGDLS; CDR2 reads YYNGEE. The CDR3 is 14 amino acids. V lost 3 bases to trimming and J lost 3 bases; unmatched junction nucleotides: 5.